One sample yielded the 4 T cell receptor beta chains listed below, sequenced in a study of OX40 agonist ivuxolimab in advanced cancers. Sequenced by immunoSEQ multiplex PCR; TCRdb stores in-frame clones only, minus some. Of more than 30,000 clones detected, over 75% appear once; the ten largest clones hold roughly 25%. Sequencing used CD4+ or CD8+ T cells sorted from blood, obtained in a trial of the OX40 agonist ivuxolimab. The receptor set was obtained from an adult with an advanced solid tumor such as melanoma, head and neck, liver or kidney cancer.

The rearrangement uses TRBV11-2 and TRBJ2-2, with 13 bases matching TRBD2. Germline CDR1 and CDR2: SGHAT and FQNNGV. V lost 3 bases to trimming and J lost 6 bases; unmatched junction nucleotides: 4. The CDR3 consists of 16 residues. For the CDR3, the DNA is TGTGCCAGCAGCTTTAGGACTAGCGGGAGATCCGGGGAGCTGTTTTTT. Encoded protein: CASSFRTSGRSGELFF.

The genes are TRBV6-5 and TRBJ1-2; D is unresolved. V was cut by 2 bases and J by 4 bases, with 8 bases left in between. CDR1 and CDR2 from the germline V gene are MNHEY and SVGAGI. The CDR3 spans 13 residues. The CDR3 nucleotides read TGTGCCAGCAGTTACCCGGACGGCTATGGCTACACCTTC. Protein sequence: CASSYPDGYGYTF.

Note on this clone: This sample also contains other DNA sequences that code for the same CDR3. The chain carries TRBV29-1 and TRBJ2-7, with TRBD2 identical over 10 bases. Germline loops: CDR1 SQVTM, CDR2 ANQGSEA. The junction had 4 bases not matched to a gene; V was cut back by 0 bases and J by 2 bases. This CDR3 contains 15 residues. CDR3 residues: CSVEDPAGGPYEQYF. The CDR3 DNA reads TGCAGCGTTGAAGATCCAGCGGGAGGGCCCTACGAGCAGTACTTC.

The chain joins TRBV27 to TRBJ2-1; the D gene is possibly TRBD2 (6 bases). The V gene lost 7 bases and the J gene lost 1 base, with 11 bases spanning the gap. The CDR3 loop spans 14 amino acids. The germline V gene encodes CDR1 MNHEY and CDR2 SMNVEV (reference sequence). CDR3 region: CASTDSGSYNEQFF. CDR3 DNA: TGTGCCAGCACCGATAGCGGATCCTACAATGAGCAGTTCTTC.